The rows below give T cell receptor beta chains drawn from one sample of a study of blood T cell repertoires in COVID-19. Assay: immunoSEQ multiplex PCR; the TCRdb copy retains only in-frame clones and omits some. This table holds some 350,000 clones, 85% to 90% found once. Sequenced input: PBMCs or T cells enriched from blood (not recorded which). These TCRs come from a man aged 18 to 35 who had recovered from COVID-19. CDR3s leave out the opening cysteine and the closing phenylalanine or tryptophan. Some rows mark clone size as missing; the rest say once, few, many or name a class of expanded clone.

cdr3_aa,v_call,j_call,cdr3_length,clone_size
VSSTPRRIAYNSPLH,TRBV2,TRBJ1-6,15,NA
ASSPGGTGYGYT,TRBV19,TRBJ1-2,12,once
ASSSLADYEQY,TRBV5-1,TRBJ2-7,11,NA
ATSVPGLAGEQF,TRBV24-1,TRBJ2-1,12,NA
ASNGRGAGAYEQY,TRBV10-1,TRBJ2-7,13,NA
ASSGTGGTEAF,TRBV2,TRBJ1-1,11,NA
ASNTGAFANTGELF,TRBV3-1/TRBV3-2,TRBJ2-2,14,NA
AISGKGLADSYEQY,TRBV10-3,TRBJ2-7,14,NA
ASQLAGGLRTDTQY,TRBV28,TRBJ2-3,14,NA
ASSSPGQGEYEQF,TRBV5-6,TRBJ2-1,13,NA
ASKGDRVVKTGELF,TRBV6-6,TRBJ2-2,14,NA
ASSLSAARNEQY,TRBV5-1,TRBJ2-7,12,NA
ASSLGDRVYEQY,TRBV7-9,TRBJ2-7,12,NA
ASSPPRDTQY,TRBV7-9,TRBJ2-3,10,NA
ASSFFTENSPLH,TRBV7-9,TRBJ1-6,12,NA
ASSSRQGGDGYT,TRBV11-2,TRBJ1-2,12,NA
ASSQVGTGIREQY,TRBV3-1/TRBV3-2,TRBJ2-7,13,NA
ASSLSRRGITDTQY,TRBV5-1,TRBJ2-3,14,NA
ASKESSGAGEQF,TRBV28,TRBJ2-1,12,NA
ASSVGAPDQPQH,TRBV9,TRBJ1-5,12,few
SVAMNTGELF,TRBV29-1,TRBJ2-2,10,once
ASSQSQLAGDHEQF,TRBV16,TRBJ2-1,14,NA
ASSFAGQWRNTEAF,TRBV6-5,TRBJ1-1,14,NA
ASSYNRGQPQH,TRBV6-5,TRBJ1-5,11,NA
ASTPTGNYGYT,TRBV5-1,TRBJ1-2,11,NA
ASSTRQGAGETQY,TRBV28,TRBJ2-5,13,NA
ASSLGGTGGYT,TRBV5-1,TRBJ1-2,11,NA
ASSVHPTAGELF,TRBV7-2,TRBJ2-2,12,few
ASSYSTFRARSNQPQH,TRBV6-2/TRBV6-3,TRBJ1-5,16,NA
ASSYTGVQAGELF,TRBV11-3,TRBJ2-2,13,NA
ASSVGLAGSGYEQY,TRBV9,TRBJ2-7,14,NA
ASRSQGFNEQF,TRBV7-9,TRBJ2-1,11,NA
ASSFPGGETQY,TRBV9,TRBJ2-5,11,NA
ASGLDSTEAF,TRBV7-9,TRBJ1-1,10,once
ASRGHGVSNTEAF,TRBV6-5,TRBJ1-1,13,NA
ASSVVQGAF,TRBV9,TRBJ1-1,9,NA
ASSAQEGGAQETQY,TRBV3-1/TRBV3-2,TRBJ2-5,14,NA
ASSSLGAYGYT,TRBV11-2,TRBJ1-2,11,NA
ASKRTETDYEQY,TRBV2,TRBJ2-7,12,NA
ASSQDLTDTQY,TRBV4-3,TRBJ2-3,11,NA
ASSLASSGYEQY,TRBV7-8,TRBJ2-7,12,NA